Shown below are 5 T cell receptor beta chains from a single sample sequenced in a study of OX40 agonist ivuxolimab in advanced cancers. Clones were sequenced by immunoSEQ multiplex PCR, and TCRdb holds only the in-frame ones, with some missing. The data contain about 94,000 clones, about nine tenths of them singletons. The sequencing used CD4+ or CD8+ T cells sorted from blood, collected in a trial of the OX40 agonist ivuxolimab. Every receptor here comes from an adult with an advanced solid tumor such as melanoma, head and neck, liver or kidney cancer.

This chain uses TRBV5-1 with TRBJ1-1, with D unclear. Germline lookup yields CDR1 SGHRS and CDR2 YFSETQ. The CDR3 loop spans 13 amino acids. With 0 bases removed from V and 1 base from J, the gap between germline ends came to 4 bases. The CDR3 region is CASSLAWNTEAFF. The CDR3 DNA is TGCGCCAGCAGCTTGGCCTGGAACACTGAAGCTTTCTTT.

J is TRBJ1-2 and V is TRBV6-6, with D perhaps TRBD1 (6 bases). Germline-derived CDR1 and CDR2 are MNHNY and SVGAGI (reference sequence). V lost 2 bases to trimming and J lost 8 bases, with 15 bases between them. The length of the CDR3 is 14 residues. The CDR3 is CASSYVDSGGGYTF. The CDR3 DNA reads TGTGCCAGCAGTTACGTGGACAGCGGCGGCGGCTACACCTTC.

For the CDR3, the DNA is TGTGCCAGCAGCTTTGACAGGGGCTACACCTTC. Amino acid sequence: CASSFDRGYTF. The rearrangement joins TRBV5-8 to TRBJ1-2; TRBD1 might be the D (6 bases). The germline CDR1 and CDR2 sequences are SGHTS and YDEGEE. This CDR3 spans 11 amino acids. The germline V and J ends were trimmed by 2 bases and 8 bases, with 7 bases remaining between them.

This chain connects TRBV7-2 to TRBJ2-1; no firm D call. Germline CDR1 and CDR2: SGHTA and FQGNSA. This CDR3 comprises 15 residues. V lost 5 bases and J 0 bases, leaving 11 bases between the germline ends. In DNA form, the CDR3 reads TGTGCCAGCAGCCCAAGGTCCAGCTCCTACAATGAGCAGTTCTTC. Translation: CASSPRSSSYNEQFF. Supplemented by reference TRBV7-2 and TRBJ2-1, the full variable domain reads GAGVSQSPSNKVTEKGKDVELRCDPISGHTALYWYRQSLGQGLEFLIYFQGNSAPDKSGLPSDRFSAERTGGSVSTLTIQRTQQEDSAVYLCASSPRSSSYNEQFFGPGTRLTVL.

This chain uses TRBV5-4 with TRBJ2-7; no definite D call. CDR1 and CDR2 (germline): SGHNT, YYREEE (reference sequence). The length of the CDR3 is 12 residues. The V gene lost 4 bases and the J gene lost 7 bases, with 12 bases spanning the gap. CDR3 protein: CASSVDAREQYF. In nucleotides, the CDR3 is TGTGCCAGCAGCGTGGACGCGCGGGAGCAGTACTTC. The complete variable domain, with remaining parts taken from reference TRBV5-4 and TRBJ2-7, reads ETGVTQSPTHLIKTRGQQVTLRCSSQSGHNTVSWYQQALGQGPQFIFQYYREEENGRGNFPPRFSGLQFPNYSSELNVNALELDDSALYLCASSVDAREQYFGPGTRLTVT.